A selection of T cell receptor beta chains follows, all from one sample in a study of T cell repertoires in cytomegalovirus infection. TCRdb re-derived calls from the reads in MiXCR, one entry per CDR3 protein. The sample comprises approximately 500,000 distinct CDR3 sequences, approximately 15% of which are singletons, and more than 20% rests with the top ten. Sequencing input: CD8+ T cells from PBMCs. These TCRs come from a human donor in good health (CMV status not recorded). Some clones in this sample may be carry-over from other donors' samples. Each CDR3 is given with its conserved first and last residue. D genes are given only for firm matches. Size tells how often a clone was seen (once, few, many) or the class of an expanded clone, and some rows leave it out.

CAISHDWGGETQYF	TGTGCCATCAGTCACGACTGGGGAGGAGAGACCCAGTACTTC	TRBV10-3	many	.	TRBJ2-5
CASSYSPRDSNQPQHF	TGTGCCAGCAGTTATTCCCCCCGGGACAGCAATCAGCCCCAGCATTTT	TRBV6-1	few	.	TRBJ1-5
CASRGDPRTDTQYF	TGTGCCAGCAGAGGGGACCCTCGCACAGATACGCAGTATTTT	TRBV7-9	many	.	TRBJ2-3
CASRTSGDTEAFF	TGTGCCAGCAGGACATCTGGGGACACTGAAGCTTTCTTT	TRBV12-3/TRBV12-4	many	.	TRBJ1-1
CASSSAEENTEAFF	TGCGCCAGCAGCTCCGCCGAGGAGAACACTGAAGCTTTCTTT	TRBV23-1	.	.	TRBJ1-1
CASSPGQLGAEQYF	TGTGCCAGCAGCCCGGGACAATTGGGAGCGGAGCAGTACTTC	TRBV5-6	.	.	TRBJ2-7
CASSLKGGAADEQFF	TGTGCCAGCAGCTTAAAGGGCGGGGCGGCCGATGAGCAGTTCTTC	TRBV7-2	many	.	TRBJ2-1
CASSSKGGGIVSYGYTF	TGTGCCAGCAGCTCCAAGGGGGGGGGAATAGTTAGCTATGGCTACACCTTC	TRBV12-3/TRBV12-4	.	.	TRBJ1-2
CASSLAVADEQYF	TGTGCCAGCAGCTTAGCGGTGGCCGACGAGCAGTACTTC	TRBV7-9	many	.	TRBJ2-7
CASSPGTGRGEQYF	TGTGCCAGCAGCCCCGGGACAGGGCGGGGCGAGCAGTACTTC	TRBV7-2	many	TRBD1	TRBJ2-7
CASSPTRYNEQFF	TGTGCCAGCAGCCCCACGCGCTACAATGAGCAGTTCTTC	TRBV5-3	.	.	TRBJ2-1
CASSAPPPGGWENEQFF	TGTGCCAGTAGTGCCCCCCCCCCAGGGGGATGGGAGAATGAGCAGTTCTTC	TRBV19	many	TRBD1	TRBJ2-1
CASSLVPRDSEAFF	TGTGCCAGCAGCTTAGTGCCTAGGGACAGTGAAGCTTTCTTT	TRBV7-3	many	TRBD1	TRBJ1-1
CASSFSLYTDTQYF	TGTGCCAGCAGTTTTTCCCTTTACACAGATACGCAGTATTTT	TRBV12-3/TRBV12-4	many	.	TRBJ2-3
CAISSGFSGNTIYF	TGTGCCATCAGTTCAGGGTTCTCTGGAAACACCATATATTTT	TRBV10-3	few	.	TRBJ1-3
CASSFEGGTNYGYTF	TGTGCCAGCAGTTTCGAGGGGGGGACTAACTATGGCTACACCTTC	TRBV27	.	.	TRBJ1-2
CASSLTGDYEQYF	TGTGCCAGCAGCCTCACAGGGGACTACGAGCAGTACTTC	TRBV11-2	many	TRBD1	TRBJ2-7
CASSLGRGVNEKLFF	TGTGCCAGCAGCTTAGGGAGAGGAGTTAATGAAAAACTGTTTTTT	TRBV7-8	.	.	TRBJ1-4
CASSGPGYTF	TGTGCCAGCAGCGGCCCAGGCTACACCTTC	TRBV9	many	.	TRBJ1-2
CASKRTGSSYEQYF	TGTGCCAGCAAACGGACAGGGAGCTCCTACGAGCAGTACTTC	TRBV28	few	TRBD1	TRBJ2-7
CASSMTTNYGYTF	TGTGCCAGCAGTATGACAACTAACTATGGCTACACCTTC	TRBV12-3/TRBV12-4	many	.	TRBJ1-2
CASSEWGQSNTEAFF	TGTGCCAGCAGTGAATGGGGACAGTCGAACACTGAAGCTTTCTTT	TRBV6-1	few	TRBD1	TRBJ1-1
CASSRDRDLYEQYF	TGTGCCAGCTCCCGAGACAGGGATCTCTACGAGCAGTACTTC	TRBV6-1	.	TRBD1	TRBJ2-7
CASRGEYGYTF	TGCGCCAGCCGGGGCGAGTATGGCTACACCTTC	TRBV5-1	few	.	TRBJ1-2
CASSNRDSHNEQFF	TGTGCCAGCAGCAACCGGGACTCTCACAATGAGCAGTTCTTC	TRBV6-5	few	.	TRBJ2-1
CASAGADPYTGELFF	TGTGCCAGCGCTGGGGCAGACCCCTACACCGGGGAGCTGTTTTTT	TRBV11-3	many	.	TRBJ2-2
CASSLLYGELFF	TGTGCCAGCAGCTTACTCTACGGGGAGCTGTTTTTT	TRBV7-3	.	.	TRBJ2-2
CASRPLADYNEQFF	TGTGCCAGTAGGCCACTAGCGGATTACAATGAGCAGTTCTTC	TRBV19	.	TRBD2	TRBJ2-1
CASTIGGLELFF	TGTGCCAGCACCATTGGGGGTCTCGAGCTGTTTTTT	TRBV6-1	many	.	TRBJ2-2